A selection of T cell receptor beta chains follows, all from one sample in a study of blood T cell repertoires in COVID-19. Sequencing was performed with immunoSEQ multiplex PCR; in TCRdb, only in-frame clones are kept and a portion is missing. The sample yields 150,000 to 160,000 clones, about four fifths seen once. Specimen: peripheral blood. These receptors came from a woman aged 55-75 years with acute or convalescent COVID-19. CDR3s include the opening cysteine and the closing phenylalanine or tryptophan. Each record gives: D gene, V gene, J gene, clone size, CDR3 protein, CDR3 DNA. A D gene is named only where the DNA matches it firmly. Not all rows give a size; the values are once, few, many and, for expanded clones, a class.

d_gene: NA; v_gene: TRBV29-1; j_gene: TRBJ1-1; abundance: NA; CDR3aa: CTTGGNTEAFF; CDR3nt: TGCACCACCGGAGGGAACACTGAAGCTTTCTTT
d_gene: NA; v_gene: TRBV29-1; j_gene: TRBJ2-7; abundance: NA; CDR3aa: CSVAVNSPYEQYF; CDR3nt: TGCAGCGTTGCCGTTAACTCGCCCTACGAGCAGTACTTC
d_gene: TRBD1; v_gene: TRBV6-6; j_gene: TRBJ1-1; abundance: NA; CDR3aa: CASSQRTGGAENTEAFF; CDR3nt: TGTGCCAGCAGTCAAAGGACAGGGGGCGCGGAGAACACTGAAGCTTTCTTT
d_gene: TRBD1; v_gene: TRBV19; j_gene: TRBJ1-4; abundance: once; CDR3aa: CASSTRSTGRRLENEKLFF; CDR3nt: TGTGCCAGTAGTACCAGGTCGACAGGGAGGCGGCTCGAAAATGAAAAACTGTTTTTT
d_gene: TRBD1; v_gene: TRBV6-5; j_gene: TRBJ1-3; abundance: NA; CDR3aa: CASSYGRGPGNTIYF; CDR3nt: TGTGCCAGCAGTTACGGCAGGGGGCCTGGAAACACCATATATTTT
d_gene: TRBD1; v_gene: TRBV2; j_gene: TRBJ1-2; abundance: NA; CDR3aa: CASTVRGAYGYTF; CDR3nt: TGTGCCAGCACGGTCAGGGGGGCCTATGGCTACACCTTC
d_gene: TRBD1; v_gene: TRBV10-3; j_gene: TRBJ1-1; abundance: NA; CDR3aa: CAISTGTGGAAFF; CDR3nt: TGTGCCATCAGTACCGGGACAGGGGGCGCGGCTTTCTTT
d_gene: NA; v_gene: TRBV2; j_gene: TRBJ1-1; abundance: NA; CDR3aa: CASSEQVGDTEAFF; CDR3nt: TGTGCCAGCAGTGAACAAGTCGGGGACACTGAAGCTTTCTTT
d_gene: NA; v_gene: TRBV6-5; j_gene: TRBJ1-2; abundance: NA; CDR3aa: CASSYKGKVYGYTF; CDR3nt: TGTGCCAGCAGTTATAAGGGGAAGGTCTATGGCTACACCTTC
d_gene: NA; v_gene: TRBV5-5; j_gene: TRBJ1-2; abundance: NA; CDR3aa: CASSSSGMGYGYTF; CDR3nt: TGTGCCAGCAGCTCGTCAGGGATGGGGTATGGCTACACCTTC
d_gene: NA; v_gene: TRBV11-2; j_gene: TRBJ2-2; abundance: NA; CDR3aa: CATQLTNTGELFF; CDR3nt: TGTGCCACACAGCTGACGAACACCGGGGAGCTGTTTTTT
d_gene: NA; v_gene: TRBV7-8; j_gene: TRBJ1-1; abundance: NA; CDR3aa: CASSLAWGRLNTEAFF; CDR3nt: TGTGCCAGCAGCTTAGCTTGGGGGCGTTTGAACACTGAAGCTTTCTTT
d_gene: TRBD1; v_gene: TRBV9; j_gene: TRBJ1-5; abundance: NA; CDR3aa: CASSLGQGGQPQHF; CDR3nt: TGTGCCAGCAGCCTCGGACAGGGTGGACAGCCCCAGCATTTT
d_gene: NA; v_gene: TRBV10-3; j_gene: TRBJ1-5; abundance: few; CDR3aa: CAISEELSNQPQHF; CDR3nt: TGTGCCATCAGTGAGGAGCTTAGCAATCAGCCCCAGCATTTT
d_gene: NA; v_gene: TRBV12-3/TRBV12-4; j_gene: TRBJ2-1; abundance: NA; CDR3aa: CASSPTFNEQFF; CDR3nt: TGTGCCAGCAGCCCGACTTTCAATGAGCAGTTCTTC
d_gene: NA; v_gene: TRBV18; j_gene: TRBJ2-3; abundance: once; CDR3aa: CASSPFSGQITDTQYF; CDR3nt: TGTGCCAGCTCACCATTTTCCGGTCAAATCACAGATACGCAGTATTTT
d_gene: TRBD1; v_gene: TRBV4-1; j_gene: TRBJ2-7; abundance: once; CDR3aa: CASSQGPDRVSYEQYF; CDR3nt: TGCGCCAGCAGCCAAGGTCCGGACAGGGTCTCCTACGAGCAGTACTTC
d_gene: TRBD2; v_gene: TRBV29-1; j_gene: TRBJ2-3; abundance: NA; CDR3aa: CSVTSGGHSTDTQYF; CDR3nt: TGCAGCGTGACTAGCGGGGGGCATAGCACAGATACGCAGTATTTT
d_gene: NA; v_gene: TRBV19; j_gene: TRBJ1-2; abundance: NA; CDR3aa: CASSHFQPTTNYGYTF; CDR3nt: TGTGCCAGTAGCCACTTTCAGCCGACAACTAACTATGGCTACACCTTC
d_gene: NA; v_gene: TRBV7-3; j_gene: TRBJ1-1; abundance: NA; CDR3aa: CASSLSGRGGLGTEAFF; CDR3nt: TGTGCCAGCAGCTTATCGGGGCGTGGGGGACTCGGCACTGAAGCTTTCTTT
d_gene: NA; v_gene: TRBV7-6; j_gene: TRBJ2-7; abundance: NA; CDR3aa: CATPLYPPICEQYF; CDR3nt: TGTGCCACCCCACTCTACCCCCCCATATGCGAGCAGTACTTC
d_gene: TRBD1; v_gene: TRBV28; j_gene: TRBJ1-1; abundance: NA; CDR3aa: CASRGTGVNTEAFF; CDR3nt: TGTGCCAGCAGGGGGACAGGGGTGAACACTGAAGCTTTCTTT
d_gene: TRBD1; v_gene: TRBV10-1; j_gene: TRBJ1-5; abundance: NA; CDR3aa: CASSAQGAQPQHF; CDR3nt: TGCGCCAGCAGTGCTCAGGGGGCTCAGCCCCAGCATTTT
d_gene: TRBD1; v_gene: TRBV6-5; j_gene: TRBJ1-3; abundance: NA; CDR3aa: CASSSDRGTGNTIYF; CDR3nt: TGTGCCAGCAGCTCGGACAGGGGAACTGGAAACACCATATATTTT
d_gene: NA; v_gene: TRBV10-2; j_gene: TRBJ1-2; abundance: NA; CDR3aa: CASIKGVDYGYTF; CDR3nt: TGCGCCAGCATCAAGGGAGTCGACTATGGCTACACCTTC
d_gene: NA; v_gene: TRBV28; j_gene: TRBJ1-3; abundance: NA; CDR3aa: CASSLGRFGNTIYF; CDR3nt: TGTGCCAGCAGTTTAGGTAGATTTGGAAACACCATATATTTT
d_gene: NA; v_gene: TRBV5-1; j_gene: TRBJ2-3; abundance: NA; CDR3aa: CASSFSLQTVTDTQYF; CDR3nt: TGCGCCAGCAGTTTCTCCCTACAGACAGTCACAGATACGCAGTATTTT
d_gene: TRBD1; v_gene: TRBV19; j_gene: TRBJ1-5; abundance: NA; CDR3aa: CASSNRDRGLSNQPQHF; CDR3nt: TGTGCCAGTAGTAACCGGGACAGGGGTCTTAGCAATCAGCCCCAGCATTTT
d_gene: NA; v_gene: TRBV6-1; j_gene: TRBJ1-1; abundance: once; CDR3aa: CASSELAIPEAFF; CDR3nt: TGTGCCAGCAGTGAATTGGCAATTCCTGAAGCTTTCTTT
d_gene: TRBD1; v_gene: TRBV10-3; j_gene: TRBJ1-2; abundance: NA; CDR3aa: CAISPGQLIYGYTF; CDR3nt: TGTGCCATCAGCCCGGGACAGCTTATCTATGGCTACACCTTC
d_gene: NA; v_gene: TRBV6-2/TRBV6-3; j_gene: TRBJ1-1; abundance: NA; CDR3aa: CASSRLNSEAFF; CDR3nt: TGTGCCAGCAGCAGACTAAATTCTGAAGCTTTCTTT
d_gene: TRBD1; v_gene: TRBV6-4; j_gene: TRBJ1-4; abundance: NA; CDR3aa: CASSASGGTGEKLFF; CDR3nt: TGTGCCAGCAGTGCATCAGGGGGCACCGGTGAAAAACTGTTTTTT
d_gene: NA; v_gene: TRBV7-2; j_gene: TRBJ2-5; abundance: NA; CDR3aa: CASSLASAVPIRAGTQYF; CDR3nt: TGTGCCAGCAGCTTAGCTAGCGCGGTCCCGATTCGGGCGGGGACCCAGTACTTC
d_gene: NA; v_gene: TRBV11-3; j_gene: TRBJ2-7; abundance: NA; CDR3aa: CASSPQDNYEQYF; CDR3nt: TGTGCCAGCAGCCCCCAGGACAACTACGAGCAGTACTTC
d_gene: TRBD1; v_gene: TRBV6-1; j_gene: TRBJ1-1; abundance: few; CDR3aa: CASSDGGRDRRSGLTEAFF; CDR3nt: TGTGCCAGCAGTGATGGGGGCCGGGACAGGCGGTCAGGCCTGACTGAAGCTTTCTTT
d_gene: TRBD1; v_gene: TRBV27; j_gene: TRBJ2-2; abundance: once; CDR3aa: CASYGTVDGELFF; CDR3nt: TGTGCCAGCTACGGGACAGTAGACGGGGAGCTGTTTTTT
d_gene: NA; v_gene: TRBV6-1; j_gene: TRBJ2-3; abundance: NA; CDR3aa: CASSEVWGGTDTQYF; CDR3nt: TGTGCCAGCAGTGAAGTGTGGGGGGGCACAGATACGCAGTATTTT
d_gene: TRBD2; v_gene: TRBV4-1; j_gene: TRBJ2-7; abundance: NA; CDR3aa: CASSTSGLSSYEQYF; CDR3nt: TGCGCCAGCAGCACTAGCGGGTTAAGCTCCTACGAGCAGTACTTC
d_gene: TRBD1; v_gene: TRBV18; j_gene: TRBJ1-6; abundance: once; CDR3aa: CASSPPWTGARPLHF; CDR3nt: TGTGCCAGCTCACCACCGTGGACAGGGGCGAGACCCCTCCACTTT
d_gene: NA; v_gene: TRBV12-3/TRBV12-4; j_gene: TRBJ2-7; abundance: NA; CDR3aa: CASSQDRPEQYF; CDR3nt: TGTGCCAGCAGCCAAGACAGACCCGAGCAGTACTTC
d_gene: NA; v_gene: TRBV7-9; j_gene: TRBJ1-5; abundance: NA; CDR3aa: CASSFGQNSNQPQHF; CDR3nt: TGTGCCAGCAGCTTCGGACAAAATAGCAATCAGCCCCAGCATTTT
d_gene: TRBD2; v_gene: TRBV27; j_gene: TRBJ2-3; abundance: NA; CDR3aa: CASSLLAGVATDTQYF; CDR3nt: TGTGCCAGCAGCCTGCTAGCGGGGGTCGCCACAGATACGCAGTATTTT
d_gene: NA; v_gene: TRBV5-1; j_gene: TRBJ1-1; abundance: NA; CDR3aa: CASSLTSGGAEAFF; CDR3nt: TGCGCCAGCAGCTTAACGTCGGGAGGCGCTGAAGCTTTCTTT
d_gene: NA; v_gene: TRBV27; j_gene: TRBJ1-6; abundance: NA; CDR3aa: CASSWQGQISPLHF; CDR3nt: TGTGCCAGCAGTTGGCAGGGACAAATCTCACCCCTCCACTTT
d_gene: NA; v_gene: TRBV10-1; j_gene: TRBJ2-2; abundance: NA; CDR3aa: CASSALRRGNTGELFF; CDR3nt: TGCGCCAGCAGTGCCTTACGAAGGGGGAACACCGGGGAGCTGTTTTTT
d_gene: NA; v_gene: TRBV7-9; j_gene: TRBJ1-3; abundance: once; CDR3aa: CATLSSGNTIYF; CDR3nt: TGTGCCACCCTGAGTTCTGGAAACACCATATATTTT
d_gene: TRBD1; v_gene: TRBV27; j_gene: TRBJ1-2; abundance: few; CDR3aa: CASTDPGTGHGYTF; CDR3nt: TGTGCCAGCACCGACCCCGGGACAGGGCATGGCTACACCTTC
d_gene: TRBD2; v_gene: TRBV9; j_gene: TRBJ2-1; abundance: NA; CDR3aa: CASSESGGGYNEQFF; CDR3nt: TGTGCCAGCAGCGAGAGCGGGGGGGGTTACAATGAGCAGTTCTTC
d_gene: NA; v_gene: TRBV7-2; j_gene: TRBJ2-7; abundance: NA; CDR3aa: CASSLAPQGPYEQYF; CDR3nt: TGTGCCAGCAGCTTAGCGCCACAGGGCCCCTACGAGCAGTACTTC
d_gene: NA; v_gene: TRBV9; j_gene: TRBJ1-2; abundance: NA; CDR3aa: CASSDPTGVGYYGYTF; CDR3nt: TGTGCCAGCAGCGACCCCACGGGGGTTGGTTACTATGGCTACACCTTC
d_gene: TRBD1; v_gene: TRBV18; j_gene: TRBJ1-5; abundance: NA; CDR3aa: CASSPPGTGDRQPQHF; CDR3nt: TGTGCCAGCTCACCACCGGGGACAGGGGATCGTCAGCCCCAGCATTTT
d_gene: NA; v_gene: TRBV11-3; j_gene: TRBJ2-5; abundance: few; CDR3aa: CASSSRWEEETQYF; CDR3nt: TGTGCCAGCAGCTCGCGTTGGGAGGAAGAGACCCAGTACTTC
d_gene: NA; v_gene: TRBV27; j_gene: TRBJ2-5; abundance: NA; CDR3aa: CASRISGITETQYF; CDR3nt: TGTGCCAGCAGGATCTCAGGGATTACGGAGACCCAGTACTTC